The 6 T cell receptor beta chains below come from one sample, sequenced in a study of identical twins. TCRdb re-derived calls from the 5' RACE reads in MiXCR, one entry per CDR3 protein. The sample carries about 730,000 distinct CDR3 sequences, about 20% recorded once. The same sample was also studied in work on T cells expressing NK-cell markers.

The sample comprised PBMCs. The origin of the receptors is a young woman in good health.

CDR3 sequence: CASSYSGGWSETQYF. The CDR3 DNA sequence: TGTGCCAGCAGTTACTCAGGGGGCTGGTCGGAGACCCAGTACTTC. V usage is TRBV6-5 and J usage is TRBJ2-5, with 7 bases identical to TRBD1. The CDR3 length is 15 residues. Looked up from germline, CDR1 is MNHEY and CDR2 is SVGAGI. V was pared by 0 bases and J by 5 bases, with 6 bases of the junction left unmatched.

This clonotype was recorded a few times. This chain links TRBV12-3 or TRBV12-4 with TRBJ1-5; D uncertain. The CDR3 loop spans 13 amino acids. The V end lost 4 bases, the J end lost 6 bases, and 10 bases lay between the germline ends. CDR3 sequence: CASSSGSFQPQHF. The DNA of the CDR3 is TGTGCCAGCAGTTCAGGTTCCTTTCAGCCCCAGCATTTT.

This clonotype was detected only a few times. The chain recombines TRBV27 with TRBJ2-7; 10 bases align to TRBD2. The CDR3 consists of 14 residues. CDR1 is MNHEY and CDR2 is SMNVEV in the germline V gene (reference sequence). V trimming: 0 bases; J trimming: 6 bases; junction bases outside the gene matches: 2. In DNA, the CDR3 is TGTGCCAGCAGTTTATCGAGGACTAGCGGCGAGCAGTACTTC. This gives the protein CASSLSRTSGEQYF.

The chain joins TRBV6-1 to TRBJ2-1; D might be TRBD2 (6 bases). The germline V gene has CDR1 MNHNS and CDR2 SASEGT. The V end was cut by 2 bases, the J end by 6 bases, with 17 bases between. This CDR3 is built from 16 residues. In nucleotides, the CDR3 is TGTGCCAGCAGTGAATACGGCGGGAATATAGTCAATGAGCAGTTCTTC. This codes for CASSEYGGNIVNEQFF.

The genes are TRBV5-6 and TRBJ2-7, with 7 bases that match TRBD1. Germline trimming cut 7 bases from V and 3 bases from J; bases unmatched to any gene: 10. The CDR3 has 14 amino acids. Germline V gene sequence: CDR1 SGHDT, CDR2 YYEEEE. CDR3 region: CASRRDRPHYEQYF. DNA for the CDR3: TGTGCCAGCCGACGGGACAGACCACACTACGAGCAGTACTTC. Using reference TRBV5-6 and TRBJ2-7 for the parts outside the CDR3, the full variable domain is DAGVTQSPTHLIKTRGQQVTLRCSPKSGHDTVSWYQQALGQGPQFIFQYYEEEERQRGNFPDRFSGHQFPNYSSELNVNALLLGDSALYLCASRRDRPHYEQYFGPGTRLTVT.

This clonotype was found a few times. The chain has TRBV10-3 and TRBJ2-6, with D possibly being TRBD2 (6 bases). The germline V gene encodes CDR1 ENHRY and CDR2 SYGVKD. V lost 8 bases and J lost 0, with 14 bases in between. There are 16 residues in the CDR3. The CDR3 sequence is CAIGRNPDSGANVLTF. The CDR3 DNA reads TGTGCCATCGGGAGGAACCCGGACTCTGGGGCCAACGTCCTGACTTTC.